The 22 T cell receptor beta chains below come from one sample, sequenced in a study of T cells after somatic rescue of genetic block. Sequencing was performed with immunoSEQ multiplex PCR; in TCRdb, only in-frame clones are kept and a portion is missing. The sample comprises some 15,000 clones, approximately 71% of which are singletons, and 28% rests with the top ten. The specimen sequenced was peripheral blood mononuclear cells (PBMCs). These receptors were obtained from a man between 18 and 35 years old.

The CDR3 nucleotides read TGTGCCAGCAGTCCACCCACACCCGAGGGAGAGACCCAGTACTTC. Its protein product is CASSPPTPEGETQYF. The rearrangement joins TRBV28 to TRBJ2-5; a possible D gene is TRBD2 (5 bases). V gave up 5 bases and J gave up 4 bases, with 17 bases separating them. This CDR3 comprises 15 residues. CDR1 MDHEN and CDR2 SYDVKM come from the germline V gene.

The chain has TRBV7-9 and TRBJ2-4; a weak D match, TRBD1 (5 bases). V was cut by 0 bases and J by 0 bases, with 12 bases left in between. CDR1 and CDR2 from the germline V gene are SEHNR and FQNEAQ (reference sequence). This CDR3 is 17 amino acids long. The DNA for the CDR3 is TGTGCCAGCAGCTTAGCGCAGGGTAGAGTAGCCAAAAACATTCAGTACTTC. Translated, it gives CASSLAQGRVAKNIQYF.

The V call is TRBV6-6, the J call TRBJ1-4; perhaps TRBD1 as D (6 bases). Per the germline V gene, CDR1 is MNHNY and CDR2 is SVGAGI (reference sequence). This CDR3 has 14 amino acids. V was shortened by 5 bases and J by 4 bases, with 11 bases between the two germline ends. The DNA of the CDR3 is TGTGCCAGCAGTCATACAGGGTATAATGAAAAACTGTTTTTT. Protein product: CASSHTGYNEKLFF.

The CDR3 protein is CSASPQPQHF. CDR3 bases: TGCAGTGCTAGTCCTCAGCCCCAGCATTTT. The chain has TRBV20-1 and TRBJ1-5; D unresolved. Trimming removed 3 bases from V and 6 bases from J, with 3 bases in between. Per the germline V gene, CDR1 is DFQATT and CDR2 is SNEGSKA (reference sequence). The CDR3 runs 10 residues.

This clone was observed a few times. This chain links TRBV5-6 with TRBJ1-3, with 9 bases lining up with TRBD1. This CDR3 is 15 amino acids long. The J segment lost 8 bases and the V segment lost 4 bases, leaving 10 bases of the junction unmatched. From germline, CDR1 is SGHDT and CDR2 YYEEEE. The CDR3 nucleotides read TGTGCCAGCAGCCGGGACAGGGTAGATGAAGACACCATATATTTT. Residues: CASSRDRVDEDTIYF.

This chain connects TRBV27 to TRBJ1-4; TRBD1 aligns across 7 bases. Per germline, CDR1 MNHEY and CDR2 SMNVEV (reference sequence). Unmatched junction bases numbered 13, after V lost 7 bases and J lost 8 bases. The CDR3 runs 15 residues. The CDR3 sequence: CASTTKETGLEKLFF. As DNA, the CDR3 is TGTGCCAGCACCACCAAGGAGACAGGGCTGGAAAAACTGTTTTTT.

The rearrangement links TRBV11-2 to TRBJ2-1; tentative D call: TRBD1 (7 bases). V dropped 8 bases and J dropped 0 bases, with 11 bases sitting between them. This CDR3 region has 14 residues. Germline V lookup: CDR1 SGHAT, CDR2 FQNNGV. DNA of the CDR3: TGTGCCAGCCGCAGGGGGGCCTCCTACAATGAGCAGTTCTTC. It is translated as CASRRGASYNEQFF.

The CDR3 here is CAASGVDTQYF. Here the CDR3 DNA reads TGTGCCGCGAGCGGGGTGGATACGCAGTATTTT. The chain uses TRBV10-3 and TRBJ2-3; TRBD2 agrees at 7 bases. Germline lookup yields CDR1 ENHRY and CDR2 SYGVKD. This CDR3 spans 11 amino acids. Losses at the gene ends were 11 bases for V and 6 bases for J; bases not matched to a gene: 5.

The V and J genes are TRBV7-2 and TRBJ2-3; D unresolved. The CDR3 runs to 13 residues. CDR1 and CDR2 (germline): SGHTA, FQGNSA. V shed 3 bases and J shed 1 base, with 5 bases lying between them. The CDR3 is CASSFTGTDTQYF. The CDR3 DNA sequence: TGTGCCAGCAGCTTTACGGGCACAGATACGCAGTATTTT.

The CDR3 here is CASSESGSLYNEQFF. In nucleotides, the CDR3 is TGTGCCAGCAGCGAGAGCGGGAGTTTATACAATGAGCAGTTCTTC. The V call is TRBV9, the J call TRBJ2-1, with 8 nucleotides matching TRBD2. This CDR3 has 15 amino acids. The ends lost 3 bases at V and 4 bases at J; junction bases unmatched: 6. Germline V gene data show CDR1 as SGDLS and CDR2 as YYNGEE.

The rearrangement uses TRBV27 and TRBJ1-2; D remains unclear. Germline V gene sequence: CDR1 MNHEY, CDR2 SMNVEV (reference sequence). Between the trimmed V and J ends, which lost 3 bases and 6 bases, there was a span of 11 bases. CDR3 length equals 13 residues. The CDR3, as DNA: TGTGCCAGCAGTTTGGGAGGCCTGGATGGCTACACCTTC. Its protein is CASSLGGLDGYTF.

The V call is TRBV29-1, the J call TRBJ2-6; D may be TRBD1 (6 bases). Germline assignment: CDR1 SQVTM and CDR2 ANQGSEA. This CDR3 spans 16 amino acids. V was clipped by 4 bases and J by 2 bases, with 15 bases between them. The CDR3, as DNA: TGCAGCGTTGGGGGCAGGGGTCTGACTGGGGCCAACGTCCTGACTTTC. It encodes CSVGGRGLTGANVLTF.

In the case of this clone: At one end, the junction sequence differs from germline, possibly due to a read error. The gene calls are TRBV5-1 and TRBJ2-5; tentatively, D is TRBD1 (6 bases). Matching the DNA end better, TRBJ2-7 makes the J call doubtful. This CDR3 has 15 residues. The V gene's germline CDR1 is SGHRS and CDR2 YFSETQ. The CDR3 region has the DNA TGCGCCAGCAGCTTGGTTTTGGGACACTCCGACGAGCAGTACTTC. Residues: CASSLVLGHSDEQYF.

The table lists this clone with a count of one. The genes are TRBV9 and TRBJ2-5; D is perhaps TRBD1 (6 bases). The CDR3 has 16 residues. Germline V gives CDR1 SGDLS, CDR2 YYNGEE. The V end lost 0 bases, the J end lost 1 base, and 13 bases lay between the germline ends. The CDR3 spells CASSVGMGATQETQYF. CDR3 nucleotide sequence: TGTGCCAGCAGCGTAGGGATGGGGGCGACCCAAGAGACCCAGTACTTC.

This clone is labeled large. The chain links TRBV21-1 to TRBJ2-2; the table calls TRBD1, which could not be checked here. TRBV21-1 is designated a pseudogene. The CDR3 has 17 amino acids. The CDR3 nucleotides are TGTGCCAGCAGCGGTCCAAAGGGACAGGCGAACACCGGGGAGCTGTTTTTT. Encoded protein: CASSGPKGQANTGELFF.

Only one count was recorded for this clone. The chain couples TRBV10-1 to TRBJ2-3; possible D gene TRBD2, 5 bases. V was cut by 6 bases and J by 7 bases, with 14 bases left in between. This CDR3 contains 13 residues. CDR1 and CDR2 (germline): WNHNN, SYGVQD (reference sequence). The chain's CDR3 is CASRDGRGNTQYF. DNA for the CDR3: TGCGCCAGCAGAGATGGGAGAGGAAATACGCAGTATTTT.

The chain recombines TRBV5-1 with TRBJ2-7; either TRBD1 or TRBD2 may fit D (5 bases each). V lost 5 bases, J lost 2 bases, and 20 bases lay in between. This CDR3 has 16 residues. The germline V gene encodes CDR1 SGHRS and CDR2 YFSETQ. CDR3 DNA: TGCGCCAGCAGGTGGACGGTATCGGGGACGACCTACGAGCAGTACTTC. Protein sequence: CASRWTVSGTTYEQYF.

The rearrangement joins TRBV28 to TRBJ2-7; TRBD1 matches 7 bases. After removal of 7 bases from V and 0 bases from J, the junction contained 9 bases not matched to a gene. This CDR3 comprises 15 residues. Per germline, CDR1 MDHEN and CDR2 SYDVKM. In DNA, the CDR3 is TGTGCCAGCAACCTTTTACGACAGGGCTCCTACGAGCAGTACTTC. This sequence encodes CASNLLRQGSYEQYF.

The rearrangement uses TRBV6-5 and TRBJ1-5; a weak D match, TRBD1 (5 bases). The CDR3 extends over 13 amino acids. Trimming removed 1 base at V and 5 bases at J, with 6 bases between. Germline-derived CDR1 and CDR2 are MNHEY and SVGAGI. The CDR3 protein is CASSYLGDQPQHF. The CDR3 DNA is TGTGCCAGCAGTTACTTGGGGGATCAGCCCCAGCATTTT.

The chain carries TRBV11-3 and TRBJ1-1; maybe TRBD1 (5 bases). The CDR3 sequence is 13 residues long. Germline V lookup: CDR1 SGHNT, CDR2 YENEEA. Trimming left V 5 bases short and J 5 bases short, with 12 bases between. CDR3 coding DNA: TGTGCCAGCAGCCTGGGATGGGGGACTGAAGCTTTCTTT. Translation: CASSLGWGTEAFF.

The V gene is TRBV23-1, the J gene TRBJ1-5; possible D gene TRBD1, 6 bases. TRBV23-1 belongs to the ORF category, with a function that is uncertain. V was trimmed by 6 bases and J by 3 bases, leaving 12 bases between them. The CDR3 length is 14 residues. CDR3 in DNA: TGCGCCAGCAGCCCGACAGGATACAATCAGCCCCAGCATTTT. As protein: CASSPTGYNQPQHF.

This clone was seen a few times. The rearrangement uses TRBV28 and TRBJ2-2; D is uncertain. The CDR3 totals 15 residues. Trimming removed 8 bases from V and 5 bases from J, with 18 bases in between. The germline V gene encodes CDR1 MDHEN and CDR2 SYDVKM. The CDR3 coding sequence is TGTGCCAGCTCCCCCGGCCTGGCCCGGACCGGGGAGCTGTTTTTT. Its translation: CASSPGLARTGELFF. Full variable domain (rest looked up from reference TRBV28 and TRBJ2-2): DVKVTQSSRYLVKRTGEKVFLECVQDMDHENMFWYRQDPGLGLRLIYFSYDVKMKEKGDIPEGYSVSREKKERFSLILESASTNQTSMYLCASSPGLARTGELFFGEGSRLTVL.